Sequencing of this T cell receptor (beta chain) was carried out in a study of cytomegalovirus exposure and HLA in healthy donors. The study ran its PCR with 60 Vbeta and 13 Jbeta primers. In the original analysis: A later analysis tallied 80 million or so unique TCR beta chains, about 11 million of them shared. The assay was immunoSEQ multiplex PCR, and TCRdb's table has in-frame clones only and misses some. V and J calls and clone size are as listed in that table; D and trimming were resolved from the DNA. The table shows about 170,000 clones, with roughly 76% occurring only once. The CDR3 sequence is 15 residues long. V lost 1 base, J lost 3 bases, and 4 bases stayed unmatched. The V gene's germline CDR1 is KGHSH and CDR2 LQKENI.

What was sequenced was PBMCs. This rearrangement joins TRBV18 to TRBJ1-2; 8 positions agree with TRBD1. The source of this sequence is a male donor in good health and CMV-seronegative. The CDR3 region is CASSPLDRADYGYTF. In nucleotides, the CDR3 is TGTGCCAGCTCACCACTGGACAGGGCAGACTATGGCTACACCTTC.